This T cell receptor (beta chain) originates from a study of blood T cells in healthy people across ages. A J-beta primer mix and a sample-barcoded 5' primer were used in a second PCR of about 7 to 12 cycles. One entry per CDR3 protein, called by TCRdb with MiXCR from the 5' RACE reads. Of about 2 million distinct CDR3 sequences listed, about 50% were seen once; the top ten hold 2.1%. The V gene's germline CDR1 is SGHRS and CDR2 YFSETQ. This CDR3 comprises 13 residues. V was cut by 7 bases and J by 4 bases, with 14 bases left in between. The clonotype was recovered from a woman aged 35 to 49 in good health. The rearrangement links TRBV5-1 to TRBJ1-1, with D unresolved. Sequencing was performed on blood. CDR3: CASAGEGSTEAFF. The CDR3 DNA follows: TGCGCCAGCGCAGGAGAAGGGAGCACTGAAGCTTTCTTT.